The 2 T cell receptor beta chains below come from one sample, sequenced in a study of blood T cell repertoires in COVID-19. Sequencing used immunoSEQ multiplex PCR; TCRdb keeps in-frame clones, though not all of them. The profile shows some 100,000 clones, around 82% of them singletons. Input material: peripheral blood. The receptors shown here come from a woman aged 50 to 60 with acute or convalescent COVID-19.

The rearrangement uses TRBV2 and TRBJ1-5, with 7 bases identical to TRBD1. The CDR3 length is 13 residues. The germline V gene encodes CDR1 SNHLY and CDR2 FYNNEI. Trimming cost V 6 bases and J 7 bases; bases outside gene matches: 6. The CDR3 loop is CASSPGQIQPQHF. The CDR3 coding sequence is TGTGCCAGCAGCCCGGGACAGATACAGCCCCAGCATTTT.

The chain is built from TRBV5-1 and TRBJ1-4, with unresolved D. V shed 0 bases and J shed 4 bases, with 10 bases lying between them. Germline CDR1 SGHRS, CDR2 YFSETQ. The CDR3 has 15 amino acids. CDR3: CASSLEPRFNEKLFF. The CDR3 nucleotides read TGCGCCAGCAGCTTGGAACCACGGTTTAATGAAAAACTGTTTTTT.